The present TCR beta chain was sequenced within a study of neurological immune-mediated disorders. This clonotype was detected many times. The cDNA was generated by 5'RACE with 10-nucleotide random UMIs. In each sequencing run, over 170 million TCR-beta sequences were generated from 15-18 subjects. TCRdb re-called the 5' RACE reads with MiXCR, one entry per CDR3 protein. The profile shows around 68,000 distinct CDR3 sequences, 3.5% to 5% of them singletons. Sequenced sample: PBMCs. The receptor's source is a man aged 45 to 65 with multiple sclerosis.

CDR3 nucleotides: TGCGCCAGCAGCTGGCGACAGGGGCGAGGCCCTGAAGCTTTCTTT. This gives the protein CASSWRQGRGPEAFF. The chain links TRBV5-1 to TRBJ1-1, with 8 bases matching TRBD1. After removal of 3 bases from V and 6 bases from J, the junction contained 10 bases not matched to a gene. This CDR3 has 15 residues. Germline loops: CDR1 SGHRS, CDR2 YFSETQ.